The clone carrying this T cell receptor (beta chain) was detected only a few times. Its antigen is currently unknown. Cultured CD4+ T cell DNA was sequenced using the Oncomine TCR Beta short-read assay. MiXCR, applied by TCRdb to the PCR reads, yields one record per CDR3 protein. The profile shows some 14,000 distinct CDR3 sequences, around half of them singletons. This sample is part of a study of vaccination and CD4 T cells after COVID-19. Described treatment: roughly 11-day PBMC culture with coronavirus spike peptide pools or control peptides (ViraFEST assay). CDR3 length: 14 amino acids. V lost 0 bases to trimming and J lost 2 bases, with 11 bases between them. The V gene's germline CDR1 is DFQATT and CDR2 SNEGSKA (reference sequence).

This sequence joins TRBV20-1 and TRBJ2-7; D uncertain. The TCR was taken from a human donor who had recovered from COVID-19. The sequenced sample was CD4+ T cells from blood, cultured in vitro. CDR3 amino acids: CSARDVSKPYEQYF. The CDR3 region has the DNA TGCAGTGCTAGAGATGTATCAAAGCCCTACGAGCAGTACTTC.